This T cell receptor (beta chain) stems from a study of a mutant IDH1 vaccine in newly diagnosed glioma. Looking at the study overall: Vaccine dosing followed radiotherapy by 4-6 weeks, or accompanied temozolomide cycles. Therapy received beforehand was radiotherapy, temozolomide, or both, with most patients given both.

The CDR3 extends over 14 amino acids. Germline CDR1 and CDR2: SGHVS and FNYEAQ. The germline V and J ends were trimmed by 0 bases and 8 bases, with 13 bases remaining between them. Produced via immunoSEQ multiplex PCR; TCRdb's table is partial and in-frame only. Of around 65,000 clones listed, approximately 80% are singletons. Notes on this clone: What it recognizes is unknown.

Sample time point: week 11, during vaccination. Each dose of the vaccine consisted of 300 ug of mutant IDH1 20-mer peptide, with topical imiquimod. Broader study findings: Of the patients, roughly 95% had vaccine-induced immune responses.

Sequenced here: PBMCs, sampled from a glioma patient whose treatment included an IDH1 peptide vaccine. The rearrangement joins TRBV7-6 to TRBJ1-2, with a weak D call TRBD1 (6 bases). The receptor comes from a man aged 50-59 years with glioma. The CDR3 DNA follows: TGTGCCAGCAGCTTAGCCGTCGGGGGGCGAGGCTACACCTTC. This gives the protein CASSLAVGGRGYTF.